These 16 T cell receptor beta chains came from one sample sequenced in a study of post-analysis software for immune sequencing data. Study observations and caveats: Among five TRBV segments more frequent in patients than controls were TRBV5-6, TRBV5-1 and TRBV20-1.

Unique molecular identifiers had been added to the TCR beta cDNA libraries. TCRdb reprocessed the PCR reads via MiXCR and lists one record per CDR3 protein. The sample records fewer than 700,000 distinct CDR3 sequences, about 40% being singletons. No antigen has been assigned to these receptors. The sample consisted of blood. The receptors come from a girl aged 5-17 years with multiple sclerosis.

This clonotype has just a few counts. The V call is TRBV6-6, the J call TRBJ2-5; no reliable D call. Germline V gives CDR1 MNHNY, CDR2 SVGAGI (reference sequence). The CDR3 runs 12 residues. Deletions cut 6 bases from V and 5 bases from J, with 10 bases between. CDR3 amino acids: CASSTTTETQYF. The CDR3 coding sequence is TGTGCCAGCAGCACTACAACGGAGACCCAGTACTTC.

This CDR3 is CASSSRDRLNYGYTF. In DNA, the CDR3 is TGTGCCAGCAGTTCCCGGGACAGGTTGAACTATGGCTACACCTTC. This chain links TRBV6-6 with TRBJ1-2, with TRBD1 matching over 8 bases. The CDR3 extends over 15 amino acids. Germline V CDR1 and CDR2: MNHNY, SVGAGI (reference sequence). The trim removed 4 bases at V and 2 bases at J, leaving 6 bases unmatched.

The gene calls are TRBV5-5 and TRBJ1-2, with D possibly matching TRBD1 (6 bases). CDR3 length: 15 amino acids. Germline-derived CDR1 and CDR2 are SGHKS and YYEKEE (reference sequence). V was shortened by 0 bases and J by 3 bases, with 12 bases between the two germline ends. The CDR3, as DNA: TGTGCCAGCAGCTTGGCCACAGGGACGGACTATGGCTACACCTTC. It encodes CASSLATGTDYGYTF.

Only a few counts were recorded for this clonotype. The chain combines TRBV6-6 with TRBJ1-1; D might be TRBD1 (6 bases). CDR3 length equals 16 residues. CDR1 is MNHNY and CDR2 is SVGAGI in the germline V gene (reference sequence). V gave up 2 bases and J gave up 2 bases, with 15 bases separating them. Here the CDR3 DNA reads TGTGCCAGCAGTTACCCACCGGGACACTTAAACACTGAAGCTTTCTTT. Its translation: CASSYPPGHLNTEAFF.

This rearrangement joins TRBV6-5 to TRBJ1-5, with D hard to call. In germline, CDR1 is MNHEY, CDR2 SVGAGI. V lost 6 bases and J lost 3, with 9 bases in between. There are 13 residues in the CDR3. CDR3 in amino acids: CASRRSNNQPQHF. The CDR3 nucleotides read TGTGCCAGCAGGCGGTCTAACAATCAGCCCCAGCATTTT.

The chain combines TRBV5-1 with TRBJ1-4, with 8 bases matching TRBD1. J gave up 5 bases and V 4 bases, and 7 bases lay outside the gene matches. There are 15 residues in the CDR3. Germline-derived CDR1 and CDR2 are SGHRS and YFSETQ. The CDR3 loop reads CASSAPTGANEKLFF. The CDR3 DNA follows: TGCGCCAGCAGCGCGCCGACAGGGGCCAATGAAAAACTGTTTTTT. Full variable domain (outside the CDR3, taken from reference TRBV5-1 and TRBJ1-4): KAGVTQTPRYLIKTRGQQVTLSCSPISGHRSVSWYQQTPGQGLQFLFEYFSETQRNKGNFPGRFSGRQFSNSRSEMNVSTLELGDSALYLCASSAPTGANEKLFFGSGTQLSVL.

This clonotype was seen a handful of times. The rearrangement links TRBV4-1 to TRBJ1-1; TRBD1 is a possible D gene (5 bases). The V gene's germline CDR1 is MGHRA and CDR2 YSYEKL. CDR3 size: 14 residues. V lost 1 base and J lost 3, with 9 bases in between. The DNA for the CDR3 is TGCGCCAGCAGCCAAGTCAGGGAGGACACTGAAGCTTTCTTT. Amino acid sequence: CASSQVREDTEAFF.

There are a few counts of this clonotype. This sequence joins TRBV12-3 or TRBV12-4 and TRBJ1-1; the D gene is possibly TRBD1 (6 bases). Trimming took off 6 bases at V and 0 bases at J, with 14 bases between the two ends. The CDR3 runs 15 residues. This CDR3 is CASSPRTVMNTEAFF. The CDR3 DNA reads as TGTGCCAGCAGCCCTCGGACAGTAATGAACACTGAAGCTTTCTTT.

The rearrangement links TRBV4-1 to TRBJ2-7; no definite D call. The CDR3 has 13 amino acids. The V end lost 3 bases, the J end lost 2 bases, and 8 bases lay between the germline ends. From germline, CDR1 is MGHRA and CDR2 YSYEKL. The CDR3 DNA sequence: TGCGCCAGCAGCCAGGCCGCCCCCTACGAGCAGTACTTC. It specifies CASSQAAPYEQYF.

The V and J genes are TRBV29-1 and TRBJ1-2; 9 bases are a match to TRBD1. Germline lookup yields CDR1 SQVTM and CDR2 ANQGSEA. J was trimmed by 4 bases and V by 3 bases; bases with no gene match: 6. This CDR3 spans 14 amino acids. The chain's CDR3 is CSVDRDRDPYGYTF. The CDR3, as DNA: TGCAGCGTTGACCGGGACAGGGATCCCTATGGCTACACCTTC.

This chain uses TRBV6-2 or TRBV6-3 with TRBJ2-3; D uncertain. Trimming took 6 bases from V and 0 from J, leaving 16 bases between them. The CDR3 covers 16 residues. Germline V gene sequence: CDR1 MNHEY, CDR2 SVGEGT. CDR3 amino acids: CASRRPPGTSTDTQYF. The CDR3, as DNA: TGTGCCAGCAGACGTCCGCCCGGAACCAGCACAGATACGCAGTATTTT.

There are a few counts of this clonotype. The chain employs TRBV12-3 or TRBV12-4 and TRBJ2-3; a possible D gene is TRBD2 (6 bases). The ends were cut back, 4 bases at V and 4 bases at J, with 15 bases in the middle. The CDR3 sequence is 15 residues long. Here the CDR3 reads CASSSGGIGSDTQYF. CDR3 in DNA: TGTGCCAGCAGTTCAGGCGGGATAGGCTCAGATACGCAGTATTTT.

This clonotype was counted a single time. This chain links TRBV29-1 with TRBJ2-7; D gene ambiguous. V lost 5 bases and J 3 bases, leaving 17 bases between the germline ends. CDR3 length: 14 amino acids. The germline gives CDR1 SQVTM, CDR2 ANQGSEA. The CDR3 coding sequence is TGCAGCGTTTCCGACACAAGTAAATTCTACGAGCAGTACTTC. Amino acid sequence: CSVSDTSKFYEQYF.

This chain links TRBV6-4 with TRBJ2-1; 9 positions agree with TRBD2. Germline CDR1 and CDR2: MRHNA and SNTAGT. CDR3 length: 16 residues. The J segment lost 5 bases and the V segment lost 4 bases, leaving 9 bases of the junction unmatched. CDR3 amino acids: CASSAPERGANNEQFF. CDR3 nucleotides: TGTGCCAGCAGTGCCCCAGAGCGGGGGGCTAACAATGAGCAGTTCTTC.

This chain connects TRBV6-1 to TRBJ2-5; D call uncertain. Trimming took off 4 bases at V and 4 bases at J, with 10 bases between the two ends. From germline, CDR1 is MNHNS and CDR2 SASEGT. The CDR3 extends over 13 amino acids. The CDR3 protein is CASSGHTVETQYF. The CDR3 region has the DNA TGTGCCAGCAGTGGCCACACGGTAGAGACCCAGTACTTC.

The chain joins TRBV12-3 or TRBV12-4 to TRBJ2-1, with a weak D call TRBD2 (5 bases). The V and J ends lost 5 bases and 9 bases respectively, with 17 bases between them. The CDR3 has 14 residues. The CDR3 spells CASSPYGDKGEQFF. The CDR3 DNA reads as TGTGCCAGCAGTCCCTACGGGGATAAGGGTGAGCAGTTCTTC.